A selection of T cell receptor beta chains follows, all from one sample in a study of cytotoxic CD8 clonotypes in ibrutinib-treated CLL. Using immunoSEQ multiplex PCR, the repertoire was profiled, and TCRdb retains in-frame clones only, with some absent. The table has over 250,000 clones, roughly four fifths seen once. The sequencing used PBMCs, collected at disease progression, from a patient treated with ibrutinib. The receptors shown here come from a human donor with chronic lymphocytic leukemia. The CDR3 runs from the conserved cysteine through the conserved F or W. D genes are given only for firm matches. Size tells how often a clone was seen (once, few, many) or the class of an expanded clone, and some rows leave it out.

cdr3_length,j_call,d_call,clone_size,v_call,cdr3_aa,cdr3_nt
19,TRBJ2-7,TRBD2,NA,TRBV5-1,CASSSSWTSGRSATYEQYF,TGCGCCAGCAGCTCAAGCTGGACTAGCGGGAGATCGGCTACCTACGAGCAGTACTTC
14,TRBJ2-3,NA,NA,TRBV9,CASSVGGARDTQYF,TGTGCCAGCAGCGTCGGAGGGGCGAGAGATACGCAGTATTTT
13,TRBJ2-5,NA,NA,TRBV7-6,CASSPQGWETQYF,TGTGCCAGCAGCCCCCAGGGGTGGGAGACCCAGTACTTC
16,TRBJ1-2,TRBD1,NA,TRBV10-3,CAISPAGTGGPNGYTF,TGTGCCATCAGTCCCGCCGGGACAGGGGGCCCTAATGGCTACACCTTC
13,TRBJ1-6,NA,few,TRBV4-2,CASSQDRMKPLHF,TGTGCCAGCAGCCAAGATAGGATGAAACCCCTCCACTTT
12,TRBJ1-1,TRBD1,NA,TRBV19,CATRTGNTEAFF,TGTGCCACCCGGACAGGGAACACTGAAGCTTTCTTT
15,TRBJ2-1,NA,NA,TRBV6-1,CASSEAPSVGNEQFF,TGTGCCAGCAGTGAAGCTCCCTCGGTGGGGAATGAGCAGTTCTTC
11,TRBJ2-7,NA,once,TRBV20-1,CSARAGYEQYF,TGCAGTGCTCGGGCAGGATACGAGCAGTACTTC
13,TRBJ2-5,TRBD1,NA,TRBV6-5,CASSPGQGITQYF,TGTGCCAGCAGTCCCGGACAGGGAATTACCCAGTACTTC
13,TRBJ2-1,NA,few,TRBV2,CASNGRAYNEQFF,TGTGCCAGCAACGGGAGAGCCTACAATGAGCAGTTCTTC
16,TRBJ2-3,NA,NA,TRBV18,CASSPIRVYSTDTQYF,TGTGCCAGCTCACCAATTAGAGTATATAGCACAGATACGCAGTATTTT
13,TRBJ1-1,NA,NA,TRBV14,CASSQTMNTEAFF,TGTGCCAGCAGCCAGACGATGAACACTGAAGCTTTCTTT
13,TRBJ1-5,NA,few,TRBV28,CASSLISNQPQHF,TGTGCCAGCAGTTTAATTAGCAATCAGCCCCAGCATTTT
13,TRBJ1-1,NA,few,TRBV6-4,CASSADGNTEAFF,TGTGCCAGCAGTGCAGATGGGAACACTGAAGCTTTCTTT
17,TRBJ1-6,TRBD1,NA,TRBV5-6,CASSYNRRGHVNSPLHF,TGTGCCAGCAGCTACAACCGGAGGGGGCATGTTAATTCACCCCTCCACTTT
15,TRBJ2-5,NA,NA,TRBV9,CASSLEDRSQETQYF,TGTGCCAGCAGCTTAGAAGACAGGTCCCAAGAGACCCAGTACTTC
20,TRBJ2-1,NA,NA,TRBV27,CASSLRVTGLEAGTGNEQFF,TGTGCCAGCAGTTTAAGGGTCACAGGGTTGGAAGCGGGGACGGGCAATGAGCAGTTCTTC
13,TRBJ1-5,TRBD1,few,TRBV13,CASSRGQGRGQHF,TGTGCCAGCAGCCGGGGACAGGGAAGAGGCCAGCATTTT
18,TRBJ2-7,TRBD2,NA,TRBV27,CASSPAGTSGSIPYEQYF,TGTGCCAGCAGTCCTGCCGGGACTAGCGGGAGTATCCCCTACGAGCAGTACTTC
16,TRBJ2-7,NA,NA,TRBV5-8,CASRSLWDASSYEQYF,TGTGCCAGCAGAAGCCTATGGGACGCAAGCTCCTACGAGCAGTACTTC
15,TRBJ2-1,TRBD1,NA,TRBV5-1,CASSRDRSSYNEQFF,TGCGCCAGCAGCCGGGACAGGAGCTCCTACAATGAGCAGTTCTTC
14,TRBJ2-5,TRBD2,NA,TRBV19,CASSIRLADETQYF,TGTGCCAGTAGTATTCGGCTAGCGGACGAGACCCAGTACTTC
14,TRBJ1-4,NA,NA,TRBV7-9,CASREVGTNEKLFF,TGTGCCAGCAGAGAGGTCGGAACTAATGAAAAACTGTTTTTT
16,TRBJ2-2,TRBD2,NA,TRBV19,CASLASGGYDTGELFF,TGTGCCAGCTTAGCTAGCGGGGGGTACGACACCGGGGAGCTGTTTTTT
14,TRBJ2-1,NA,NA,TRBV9,CASSVGLPGNEQFF,TGTGCCAGCAGCGTCGGACTACCAGGGAATGAGCAGTTCTTC
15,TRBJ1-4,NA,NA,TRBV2,CASSTWATVNEKLFF,TGTGCCAGCAGCACCTGGGCAACCGTTAATGAAAAACTGTTTTTT
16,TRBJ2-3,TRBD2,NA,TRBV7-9,CASSLGVAGDTDTQYF,TGTGCCAGCAGCTTAGGGGTAGCGGGGGACACAGATACGCAGTATTTT
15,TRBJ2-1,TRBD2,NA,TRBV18,CASSPAGLAENEQFF,TGTGCCAGCTCACCTGCCGGACTAGCGGAAAATGAGCAGTTCTTC
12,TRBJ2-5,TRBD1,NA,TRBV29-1,CSVGQGVETQYF,TGCAGCGTTGGGCAGGGGGTCGAGACCCAGTACTTC
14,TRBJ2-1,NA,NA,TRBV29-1,CSVRTGRGYNEQFF,TGCAGCGTTCGGACCGGACGCGGATACAATGAGCAGTTCTTC
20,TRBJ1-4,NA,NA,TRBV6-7,CASSYSSQGRPQATNEKLFF,TGTGCCAGCAGTTACTCGAGCCAAGGGAGGCCTCAGGCAACTAATGAAAAACTGTTTTTT
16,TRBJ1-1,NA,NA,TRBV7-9,CASSSERGIVNTEAFF,TGTGCCAGCAGCTCCGAGAGGGGAATTGTAAACACTGAAGCTTTCTTT
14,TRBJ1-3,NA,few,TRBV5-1,CASSLRQPGNTIYF,TGCGCCAGCAGCTTGCGGCAGCCTGGAAACACCATATATTTT
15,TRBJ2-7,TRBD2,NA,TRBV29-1,CSVAGTSGAFYEQYF,TGCAGCGTTGCGGGAACTAGCGGGGCGTTCTACGAGCAGTACTTC
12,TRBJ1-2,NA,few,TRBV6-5,CASSSRADGYTF,TGTGCCAGCAGCTCCAGGGCGGATGGCTACACCTTC
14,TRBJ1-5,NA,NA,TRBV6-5,CASSYSVTAGPQHF,TGTGCCAGCAGTTACTCGGTTACCGCCGGGCCCCAGCATTTT
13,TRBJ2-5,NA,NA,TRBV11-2,CASSLMQGGTQYF,TGTGCCAGCAGCTTAATGCAGGGGGGGACCCAGTACTTC
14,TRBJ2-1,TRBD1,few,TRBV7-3,CASSLRHRGSEQFF,TGTGCCAGCAGCTTAAGGCACAGGGGGAGTGAGCAGTTCTTC